This T cell receptor beta chain was observed in a study of CD8 T cells in Susac syndrome. Study-level information: The Susac syndrome patients that were sequenced included six with active disease and under ten in remission.

The authors sequenced TCR beta from blood CD8+ and CD4+ T cells. The CDR3 is 14 residues long. Trimming cost V 6 bases and J 6 bases, with 18 bases left between them. Per the germline V gene, CDR1 is MRHNA and CDR2 is SNTAGT. RNA, at roughly 0.45 to 1 ug, was reverse transcribed with random hexamers. One entry per CDR3 protein, called by TCRdb with MiXCR from the immunoSEQ multiplex PCR reads. Counted here are roughly 100,000 distinct CDR3 sequences, roughly 95% occurring once; the ten biggest clones make up roughly 0.62%. The chain couples TRBV6-4 to TRBJ2-7; D may be TRBD2 (6 bases). What was sequenced was CD8+ T cells from PBMCs. This TCR was sampled from a human donor with Susac syndrome. The CDR3 protein is CASSPEGAGGEQYF. The CDR3 coding sequence is TGTGCCAGCAGCCCCGAGGGAGCCGGGGGCGAGCAGTACTTC.